This T cell receptor (beta chain) was obtained from a study of cytomegalovirus exposure and HLA in healthy donors. The study, taken as a whole, reports: Generally TCR sequences proved uncommon, though certain public TCRs appeared in numerous donors.

The PCR used 60 Vbeta and 13 Jbeta primers. TCRdb keeps only in-frame clones here, not all; method: immunoSEQ multiplex PCR. The sample shows around 180,000 clones, over 75% of them seen only once. This clone was seen more than once but under ten times. The antigen remains undetermined. The CDR3 sequence is 13 residues long. Germline values: CDR1 SGHTA, CDR2 FQGNSA. Between the trimmed V and J ends, which lost 4 bases and 3 bases, there was a span of 6 bases. Sequenced sample: PBMCs. The gene calls are TRBV7-2 and TRBJ2-2, with D unresolved. This clonotype was sampled from a woman in her forties or fifties in good health and CMV-seronegative. The CDR3 nucleotides read TGTGCCAGCAGCTCACAACACACCGGGGAGCTGTTTTTT. As protein: CASSSQHTGELFF.